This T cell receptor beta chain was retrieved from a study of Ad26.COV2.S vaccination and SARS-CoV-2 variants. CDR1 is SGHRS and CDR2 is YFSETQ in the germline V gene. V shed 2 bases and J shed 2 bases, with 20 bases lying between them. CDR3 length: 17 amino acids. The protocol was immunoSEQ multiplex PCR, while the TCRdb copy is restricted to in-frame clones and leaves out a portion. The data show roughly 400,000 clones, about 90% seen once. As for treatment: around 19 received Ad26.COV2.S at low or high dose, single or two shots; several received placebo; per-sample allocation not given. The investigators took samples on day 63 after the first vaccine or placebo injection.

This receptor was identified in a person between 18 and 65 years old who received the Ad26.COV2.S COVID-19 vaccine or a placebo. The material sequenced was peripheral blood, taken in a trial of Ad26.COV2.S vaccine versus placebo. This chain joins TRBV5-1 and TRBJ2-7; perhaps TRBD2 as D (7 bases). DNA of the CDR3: TGCGCCAGCAGCTTCCTGAGGGGGGGTGGGTCCCCCTACGAGCAGTACTTC. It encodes CASSFLRGGGSPYEQYF.